A single sample gave rise to the 24 T cell receptor beta chains below, sequenced in a study of blood T cell repertoires in COVID-19. Libraries were prepared by immunoSEQ multiplex PCR; TCRdb keeps only in-frame clonotypes and omits some of them. The profile shows some 150,000 clones, about 88% of them singletons. Input material: peripheral blood. The receptors come from a human donor in a cohort sampled during active COVID-19.

V gene TRBV19 combines with J gene TRBJ1-5; 9 bases are a match to TRBD1. The CDR3 has 14 amino acids. CDR1 and CDR2 (germline): LNHDA, SQIVND (reference sequence). The trim removed 4 bases at V and 2 bases at J, leaving 0 bases unmatched. The CDR3 nucleotides read TGTGCCAGTAGTAGGACAGGGGGCAATCAGCCCCAGCATTTT. It yields the protein CASSRTGGNQPQHF. Together with reference TRBV19 and TRBJ1-5, the CDR3 gives the full variable domain: DGGITQSPKYLFRKEGQNVTLSCEQNLNHDAMYWYRQDPGQGLRLIYYSQIVNDFQKGDIAEGYSVSREKKESFPLTVTSAQKNPTAFYLCASSRTGGNQPQHFGDGTRLSIL.

The rearrangement links TRBV5-1 to TRBJ2-2; TRBD2 agrees at 8 bases. Trimming removed 0 bases from V and 4 bases from J; junction bases left unmatched: 8. The CDR3 length is 17 residues. Looked up from germline, CDR1 is SGHRS and CDR2 is YFSETQ. The CDR3 bases are TGCGCCAGCAGCTTGGGGGCCCGCGGGGGGCCCACCGGGGAGCTGTTTTTT. Protein: CASSLGARGGPTGELFF.

The rearrangement joins TRBV18 to TRBJ2-7; 14 nucleotides line up with TRBD2. Germline values: CDR1 KGHSH, CDR2 LQKENI. The CDR3 extends over 15 amino acids. After removal of 3 bases from V and 3 bases from J, the junction contained 1 base not matched to a gene. The CDR3: CASSPGTSGSYEQYF. In nucleotides, the CDR3 is TGTGCCAGCTCACCCGGGACTAGCGGGAGCTACGAGCAGTACTTC.

The genes are TRBV18 and TRBJ2-3, with TRBD1 matching over 7 bases. The V segment lost 6 bases and the J segment 4 bases; nucleotides outside the gene matches: 7. The V gene's germline CDR1 is KGHSH and CDR2 LQKENI. CDR3 length: 14 residues. CDR3 DNA sequence: TGTGCCAGCTCGCGGACAGGAGGACCAGATACGCAGTATTTT. It yields the protein CASSRTGGPDTQYF.

The chain couples TRBV2 to TRBJ2-7, with TRBD1 identical over 8 bases. After removal of 6 bases from V and 0 bases from J, the junction contained 4 bases not matched to a gene. The CDR3 loop spans 14 amino acids. Germline V gene lookup returns CDR1 SNHLY and CDR2 FYNNEI. CDR3 in amino acids: CASRQGDLSYEQYF. The CDR3 nucleotides read TGTGCCAGCAGACAGGGGGATCTCTCCTACGAGCAGTACTTC.

The CDR3 bases are TGTGCCAGCAGCCTAGAAGACAGGGGGCATTGCAATGAGCAGTTCTTC. Encoded protein: CASSLEDRGHCNEQFF. The chain links TRBV3-1 (or the pseudogene TRBV3-2) to TRBJ2-1; 10 nucleotides match TRBD1. The germline CDR1 and CDR2 sequences are LGHDT and YNNKEL (reference sequence). This CDR3 region has 16 residues. Trimming removed 4 bases from V and 6 bases from J; junction bases left unmatched: 9.

The rearrangement links TRBV27 to TRBJ1-5, with TRBD1 identical over 7 bases. V was clipped by 3 bases and J by 4 bases; unmatched bases: 6. The germline V gene encodes CDR1 MNHEY and CDR2 SMNVEV (reference sequence). This CDR3 is 15 amino acids long. CDR3 bases: TGTGCCAGCAGTTTCGCCAGGGGGGTTAATCAGCCCCAGCATTTT. Translation: CASSFARGVNQPQHF.

This rearrangement joins TRBV5-1 to TRBJ2-5; D perhaps matches TRBD1 (6 bases). CDR3 size: 15 residues. The germline CDR1 and CDR2 sequences are SGHRS and YFSETQ. The germline V and J ends were trimmed by 2 bases and 4 bases, with 15 bases remaining between them. The CDR3 loop reads CASSFQGHNGETQYF. CDR3 in DNA: TGCGCCAGCAGCTTCCAGGGACACAATGGAGAGACCCAGTACTTC.

This chain joins TRBV6-5 and TRBJ1-1; D is unclear. The CDR3 covers 13 residues. From germline, CDR1 is MNHEY and CDR2 SVGAGI. V shed 5 bases and J shed 2 bases, with 9 bases lying between them. The CDR3 DNA sequence: TGTGCCAGCAGTCGAACAGTTAACACTGAAGCTTTCTTT. This encodes CASSRTVNTEAFF.

There are a few counts of this clone. The gene calls are TRBV25-1 and TRBJ1-2; a possible D gene is TRBD1 (6 bases). From germline, CDR1 is MGHDK and CDR2 SYGVNS. Between the trimmed V and J ends, which lost 10 bases and 7 bases, there was a span of 28 bases. This CDR3 spans 16 amino acids. CDR3 DNA sequence: TGTGCCACCAGACAAGTCGGCCAGGGGCGCGGTTCTGGCTACACCTTC. Its protein product is CATRQVGQGRGSGYTF.

V gene TRBV7-2 combines with J gene TRBJ2-5; TRBD2 matches 8 bases. The CDR3 loop spans 18 amino acids. The germline V gene encodes CDR1 SGHTA and CDR2 FQGNSA. The junction had 15 bases not matched to a gene; V was cut back by 1 base and J by 5 bases. CDR3 coding DNA: TGTGCCAGCAGCTTAGGATTCCTCCGGGAGGGCCTCGGGGAGACCCAGTACTTC. It translates to CASSLGFLREGLGETQYF. Drawing the rest from reference TRBV7-2 and TRBJ2-5, the complete variable domain is GAGVSQSPSNKVTEKGKDVELRCDPISGHTALYWYRQSLGQGLEFLIYFQGNSAPDKSGLPSDRFSAERTGGSVSTLTIQRTQQEDSAVYLCASSLGFLREGLGETQYFGPGTRLLVL.

The CDR3 reads CSAGGTGYRRNTEAFF. The DNA of the CDR3 is TGCAGTGCTGGTGGGACAGGGTATCGTCGGAACACTGAAGCTTTCTTT. V and J are TRBV20-1 and TRBJ1-1, with TRBD1 matching over 9 bases. Germline values: CDR1 DFQATT, CDR2 SNEGSKA (reference sequence). CDR3 length equals 16 residues. V lost 5 bases to trimming and J lost 1 base; unmatched junction nucleotides: 11.

V usage is TRBV7-8 and J usage is TRBJ2-4, with 7 bases matching TRBD1. CDR1 is SGHVS and CDR2 is FQNEAQ in the germline V gene. The CDR3 runs 16 residues. The junction had 7 bases not matched to a gene; V was cut back by 5 bases and J by 0 bases. The CDR3 protein is CASSTGQTLAKNIQYF. DNA for the CDR3: TGTGCCAGCAGCACGGGACAGACTCTAGCCAAAAACATTCAGTACTTC.

The J gene is TRBJ2-1, the V gene TRBV28; 7 nucleotides agree with TRBD1. The CDR3 length is 15 residues. Germline V lookup: CDR1 MDHEN, CDR2 SYDVKM. The ends lost 2 bases at V and 7 bases at J; junction bases unmatched: 8. The CDR3 DNA reads as TGTGCCAGCAGTTTAAAGGGACAGCCTGTAAATGAGCAGTTCTTC. Translated: CASSLKGQPVNEQFF. The entire variable domain, with the rest obtained from reference TRBV28 and TRBJ2-1, is as follows: DVKVTQSSRYLVKRTGEKVFLECVQDMDHENMFWYRQDPGLGLRLIYFSYDVKMKEKGDIPEGYSVSREKKERFSLILESASTNQTSMYLCASSLKGQPVNEQFFGPGTRLTVL.

The rearrangement uses TRBV2 and TRBJ2-3, with 12 bases that match TRBD2. Germline assignment: CDR1 SNHLY and CDR2 FYNNEI. J lost 0 bases, V lost 6 bases, and 7 bases had no gene match. The length of the CDR3 is 17 residues. CDR3 residues: CASRTGLAGLSTDTQYF. The DNA of the CDR3 is TGTGCCAGCAGGACGGGACTAGCGGGTCTGAGCACAGATACGCAGTATTTT. The whole variable domain, remainder taken from reference TRBV2 and TRBJ2-3, is EPEVTQTPSHQVTQMGQEVILRCVPISNHLYFYWYRQILGQKVEFLVSFYNNEISEKSEIFDDQFSVERPDGSNFTLKIRSTKLEDSAMYFCASRTGLAGLSTDTQYFGPGTRLTVL.

For this clone: Other nucleotide sequences from this sample produce the same CDR3. The chain carries TRBV6-5 and TRBJ2-7, with 10 bases identical to TRBD1. Germline V gene data show CDR1 as MNHEY and CDR2 as SVGAGI. The CDR3 is made up of 13 amino acids. V gave up 6 bases and J gave up 4 bases; unmatched junction bases: 3. The CDR3 DNA sequence: TGTGCCAGCAGAAGGGACAGGGGATACGAGCAGTACTTC. It is translated as CASRRDRGYEQYF.

The rearrangement uses TRBV18 and TRBJ1-1, with D maybe TRBD1 (5 bases). V was trimmed by 0 bases and J by 5 bases, leaving 10 bases between them. The CDR3 runs to 14 residues. The germline V gene has CDR1 KGHSH and CDR2 LQKENI. The CDR3 DNA reads TGTGCCAGCTCACCACCACAGGTGGGAACTGAAGCTTTCTTT. This sequence encodes CASSPPQVGTEAFF.

This chain joins TRBV4-1 and TRBJ2-7; the match to TRBD2 covers 8 bases. The germline V gene encodes CDR1 MGHRA and CDR2 YSYEKL. This CDR3 spans 16 amino acids. With 0 bases clipped from V and 7 bases from J, the junction kept 11 bases outside the gene matches. CDR3 protein: CASSQDPTSGRSEQYF. Written as DNA, the CDR3 is TGCGCCAGCAGCCAAGATCCCACTAGCGGTCGTTCAGAGCAGTACTTC.

The V call is TRBV9, the J call TRBJ1-6, with 9 bases identical to TRBD1. Trimming took 3 bases from V and 8 from J; bases not matched to a gene: 9. The CDR3 extends over 16 amino acids. Germline CDR1 SGDLS, CDR2 YYNGEE. CDR3 DNA sequence: TGTGCCAGCAGCGCCCACCCTACAGGGGGCGATTCACCCCTCCACTTT. It translates to CASSAHPTGGDSPLHF.

The chain uses TRBV5-8 and TRBJ2-5, with TRBD1 matching over 8 bases. Per the germline V gene, CDR1 is SGHTS and CDR2 is YDEGEE. This CDR3 comprises 15 residues. Germline trimming cut 0 bases from V and 6 bases from J; bases unmatched to any gene: 7. The CDR3 nucleotides read TGTGCCAGCAGCTTGGGACAGGGGTACGGGAAGACCCAGTACTTC. This encodes CASSLGQGYGKTQYF. Drawing the rest from reference TRBV5-8 and TRBJ2-5, the complete variable domain is EAGVTQSPTHLIKTRGQQATLRCSPISGHTSVYWYQQALGLGLQFLLWYDEGEERNRGNFPPRFSGRQFPNYSSELNVNALELEDSALYLCASSLGQGYGKTQYFGPGTRLLVL.

This clone occurred a few times. The rearrangement joins TRBV7-2 to TRBJ2-7; D remains ambiguous. This CDR3 is built from 11 residues. The germline gives CDR1 SGHTA, CDR2 FQGNSA. With 4 bases removed from V and 4 bases from J, the gap between germline ends came to 5 bases. The CDR3 bases are TGTGCCAGCAGCTCCGCGTACGAGCAGTACTTC. Its protein product is CASSSAYEQYF.

The CDR3 protein is CASSRAGTGGLTDTQYF. The CDR3 DNA reads as TGTGCCAGCAGTCGCGCCGGGACAGGAGGTCTCACAGATACGCAGTATTTT. V and J are TRBV7-2 and TRBJ2-3; TRBD1 agrees at 8 bases. CDR1 is SGHTA and CDR2 is FQGNSA in the germline V gene. This CDR3 is built from 17 residues. With 6 bases clipped from V and 2 bases from J, the junction kept 13 bases outside the gene matches.

This chain links TRBV2 with TRBJ2-7; maybe TRBD1 (7 bases). In germline, CDR1 is SNHLY, CDR2 FYNNEI. This CDR3 has 15 amino acids. V lost 4 bases and J lost 0, with 13 bases in between. The CDR3 sequence is CASSAQGGYSYEQYF. The CDR3 DNA sequence: TGTGCCAGCAGTGCTCAGGGGGGTTACTCCTACGAGCAGTACTTC.

The chain joins TRBV18 to TRBJ2-7; TRBD2 is a possible D gene (6 bases). The CDR3 is 13 amino acids. With 2 bases removed from V and 7 bases from J, the gap between germline ends came to 12 bases. The germline V gene has CDR1 KGHSH and CDR2 LQKENI. The CDR3 DNA reads TGTGCCAGCTCACCAGGGGCGGGGAGGGAGCAGTACTTC. Amino acids: CASSPGAGREQYF.